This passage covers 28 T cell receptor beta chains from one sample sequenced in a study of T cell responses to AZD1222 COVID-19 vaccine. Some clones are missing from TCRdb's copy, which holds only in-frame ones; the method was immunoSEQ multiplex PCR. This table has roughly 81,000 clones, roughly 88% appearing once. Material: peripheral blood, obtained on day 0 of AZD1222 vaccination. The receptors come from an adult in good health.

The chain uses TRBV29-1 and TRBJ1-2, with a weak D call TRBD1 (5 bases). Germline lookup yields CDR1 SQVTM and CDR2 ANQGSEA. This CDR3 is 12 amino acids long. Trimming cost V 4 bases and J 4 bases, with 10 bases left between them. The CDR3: CSVVGPFYGYTF. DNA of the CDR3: TGCAGCGTTGTGGGGCCTTTCTATGGCTACACCTTC.

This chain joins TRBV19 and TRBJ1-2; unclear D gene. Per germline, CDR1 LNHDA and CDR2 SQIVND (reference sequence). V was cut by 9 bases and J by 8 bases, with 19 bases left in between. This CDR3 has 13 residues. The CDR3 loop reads CASNHDTYRGYTF. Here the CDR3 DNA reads TGTGCCAGCAACCACGACACGTACCGCGGCTACACCTTC.

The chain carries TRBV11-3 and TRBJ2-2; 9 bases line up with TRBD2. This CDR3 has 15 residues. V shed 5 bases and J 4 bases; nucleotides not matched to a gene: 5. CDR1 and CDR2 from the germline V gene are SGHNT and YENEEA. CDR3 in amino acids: CASSLSGSFTGELFF. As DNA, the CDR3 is TGTGCCAGCAGCCTTAGCGGGAGCTTCACCGGGGAGCTGTTTTTT.

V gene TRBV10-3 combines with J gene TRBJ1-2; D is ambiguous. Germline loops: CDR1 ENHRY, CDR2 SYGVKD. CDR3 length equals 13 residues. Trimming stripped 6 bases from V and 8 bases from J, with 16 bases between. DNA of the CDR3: TGTGCCATCAGGTGGACGGAACGTACGGGCTACACCTTC. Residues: CAIRWTERTGYTF.

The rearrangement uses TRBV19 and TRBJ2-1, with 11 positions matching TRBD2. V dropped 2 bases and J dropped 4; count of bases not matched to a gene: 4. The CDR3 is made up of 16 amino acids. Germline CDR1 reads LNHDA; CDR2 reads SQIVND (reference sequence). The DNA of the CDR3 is TGTGCCAGTAGTATACCCCGACTAGCGGGGTACAATGAGCAGTTCTTC. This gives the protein CASSIPRLAGYNEQFF.

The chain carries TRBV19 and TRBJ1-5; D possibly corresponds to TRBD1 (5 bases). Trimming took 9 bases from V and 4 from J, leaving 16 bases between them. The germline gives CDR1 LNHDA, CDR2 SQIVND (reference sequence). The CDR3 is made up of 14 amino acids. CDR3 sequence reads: CASTLGRGNQPQHF. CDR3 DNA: TGTGCCAGCACATTGGGACGTGGAAATCAGCCCCAGCATTTT.

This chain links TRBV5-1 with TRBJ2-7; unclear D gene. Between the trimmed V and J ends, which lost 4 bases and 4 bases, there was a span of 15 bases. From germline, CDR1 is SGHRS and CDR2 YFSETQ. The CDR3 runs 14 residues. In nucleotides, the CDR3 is TGCGCCAGCAGCCCCGAGTCAGAGACATACGAGCAGTACTTC. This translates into CASSPESETYEQYF. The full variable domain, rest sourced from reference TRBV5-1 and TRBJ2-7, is KAGVTQTPRYLIKTRGQQVTLSCSPISGHRSVSWYQQTPGQGLQFLFEYFSETQRNKGNFPGRFSGRQFSNSRSEMNVSTLELGDSALYLCASSPESETYEQYFGPGTRLTVT.

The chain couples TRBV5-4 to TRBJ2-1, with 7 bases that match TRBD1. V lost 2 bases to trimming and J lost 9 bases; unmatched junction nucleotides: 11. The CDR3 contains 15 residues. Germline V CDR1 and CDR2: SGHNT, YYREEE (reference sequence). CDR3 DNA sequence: TGTGCCAGCAGCTTAATGGACAGGATGGGAAGTGAGCAGTTCTTC. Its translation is CASSLMDRMGSEQFF.

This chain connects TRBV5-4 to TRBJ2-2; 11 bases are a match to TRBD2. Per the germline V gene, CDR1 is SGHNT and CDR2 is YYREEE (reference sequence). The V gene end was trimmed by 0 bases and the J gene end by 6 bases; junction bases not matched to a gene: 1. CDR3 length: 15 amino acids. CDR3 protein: CASSLGLAGPGELFF. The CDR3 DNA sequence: TGTGCCAGCAGCTTGGGACTAGCGGGACCCGGGGAGCTGTTTTTT.

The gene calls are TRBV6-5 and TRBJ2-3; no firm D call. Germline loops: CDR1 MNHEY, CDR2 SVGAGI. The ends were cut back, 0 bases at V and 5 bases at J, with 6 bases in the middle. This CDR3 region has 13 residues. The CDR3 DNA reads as TGTGCCAGCAGTTACTCGTTTATAGATACGCAGTATTTT. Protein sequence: CASSYSFIDTQYF.

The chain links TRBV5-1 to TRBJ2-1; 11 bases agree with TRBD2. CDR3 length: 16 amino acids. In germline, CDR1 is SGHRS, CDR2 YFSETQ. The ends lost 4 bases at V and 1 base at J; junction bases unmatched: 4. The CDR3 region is CASSVRTSGSYNEQFF. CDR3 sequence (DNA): TGCGCCAGCAGCGTGAGGACTAGCGGGTCCTACAATGAGCAGTTCTTC.

The CDR3 spells CASSGGTGRYNEQFF. As DNA, the CDR3 is TGTGCCAGCAGTGGAGGGACAGGCCGCTACAATGAGCAGTTCTTC. This chain joins TRBV25-1 and TRBJ2-1, with 8 bases identical to TRBD1. This CDR3 contains 15 residues. V shed 4 bases and J 3 bases; nucleotides not matched to a gene: 5. Germline V lookup: CDR1 MGHDK, CDR2 SYGVNS. Full variable domain (rest looked up from reference TRBV25-1 and TRBJ2-1): EADIYQTPRYLVIGTGKKITLECSQTMGHDKMYWYQQDPGMELHLIHYSYGVNSTEKGDLSSESTVSRIRTEHFPLTLESARPSHTSQYLCASSGGTGRYNEQFFGPGTRLTVL.

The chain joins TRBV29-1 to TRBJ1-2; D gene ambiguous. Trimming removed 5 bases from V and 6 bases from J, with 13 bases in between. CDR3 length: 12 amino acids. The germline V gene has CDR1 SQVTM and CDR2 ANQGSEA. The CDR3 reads CSVRETWDGYTF. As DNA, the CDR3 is TGCAGCGTTAGAGAGACGTGGGATGGCTACACCTTC.

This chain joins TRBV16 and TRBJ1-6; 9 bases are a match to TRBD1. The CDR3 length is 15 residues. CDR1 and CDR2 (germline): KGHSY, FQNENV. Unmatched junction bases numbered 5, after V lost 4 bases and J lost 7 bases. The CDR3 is CASSRPGQGNSPLHF. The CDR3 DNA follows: TGTGCCAGCAGCCGCCCGGGACAGGGAAATTCACCCCTCCACTTT.

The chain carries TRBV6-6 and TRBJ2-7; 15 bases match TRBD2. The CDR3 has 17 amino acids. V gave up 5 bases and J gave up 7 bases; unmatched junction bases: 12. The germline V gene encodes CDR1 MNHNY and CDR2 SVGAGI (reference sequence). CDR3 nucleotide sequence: TGTGCCAGCAGTCTAAGAGGACTAGCGGGAGGGGGGATGGAGCAGTACTTC. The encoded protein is CASSLRGLAGGGMEQYF.

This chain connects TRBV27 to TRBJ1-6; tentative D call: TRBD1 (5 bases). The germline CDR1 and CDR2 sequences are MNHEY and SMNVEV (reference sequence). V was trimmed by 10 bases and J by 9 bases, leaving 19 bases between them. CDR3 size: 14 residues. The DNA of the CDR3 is TGTGCCACGCAGAGGCGGGGCGGGAGTTCACCCCTCCACTTT. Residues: CATQRRGGSSPLHF.

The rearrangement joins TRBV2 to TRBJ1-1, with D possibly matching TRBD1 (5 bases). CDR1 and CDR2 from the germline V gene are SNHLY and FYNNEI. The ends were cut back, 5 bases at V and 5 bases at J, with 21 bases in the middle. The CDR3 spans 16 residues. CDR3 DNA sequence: TGTGCCAGCAGTATGCCACCGGGGGTGGGTGAGACTGAAGCTTTCTTT. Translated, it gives CASSMPPGVGETEAFF.

The DNA for the CDR3 is TGTGCCAGCACGATTCGGGGGGCGGCAAACTATGGCTACACCTTC. This gives the protein CASTIRGAANYGYTF. The chain carries TRBV6-5 and TRBJ1-2; possibly TRBD1 for D (6 bases). Trimming pared 7 bases from V and 2 bases from J, leaving 17 bases between. This CDR3 comprises 15 residues. The germline V gene encodes CDR1 MNHEY and CDR2 SVGAGI.

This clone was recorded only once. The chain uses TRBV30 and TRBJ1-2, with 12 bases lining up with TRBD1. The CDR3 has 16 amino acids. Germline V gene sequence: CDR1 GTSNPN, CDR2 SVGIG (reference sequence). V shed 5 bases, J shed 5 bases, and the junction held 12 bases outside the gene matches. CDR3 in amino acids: CAWGKPGQGAWYGYTF. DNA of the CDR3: TGTGCCTGGGGAAAGCCGGGACAGGGGGCATGGTATGGCTACACCTTC.

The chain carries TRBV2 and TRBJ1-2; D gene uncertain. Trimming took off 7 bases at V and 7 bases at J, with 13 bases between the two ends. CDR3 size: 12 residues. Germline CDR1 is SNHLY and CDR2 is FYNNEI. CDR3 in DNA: TGTGCCAGCACCGAAAGAGGGTCTGGCTACACCTTC. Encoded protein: CASTERGSGYTF.

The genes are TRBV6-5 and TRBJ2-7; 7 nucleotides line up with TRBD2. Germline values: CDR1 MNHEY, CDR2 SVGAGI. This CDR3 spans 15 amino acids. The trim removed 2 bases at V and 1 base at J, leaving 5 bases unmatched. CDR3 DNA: TGTGCCAGCAGTTACGAGCGGGGTAGTTCCTACGAGCAGTACTTC. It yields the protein CASSYERGSSYEQYF.

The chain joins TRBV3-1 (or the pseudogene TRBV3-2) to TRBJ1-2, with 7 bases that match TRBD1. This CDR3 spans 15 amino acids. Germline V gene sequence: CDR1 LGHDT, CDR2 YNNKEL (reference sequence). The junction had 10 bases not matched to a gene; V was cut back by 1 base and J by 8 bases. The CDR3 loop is CASSQGATGMRGYTF. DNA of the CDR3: TGTGCCAGCAGCCAAGGTGCGACAGGGATGCGCGGCTACACCTTC.

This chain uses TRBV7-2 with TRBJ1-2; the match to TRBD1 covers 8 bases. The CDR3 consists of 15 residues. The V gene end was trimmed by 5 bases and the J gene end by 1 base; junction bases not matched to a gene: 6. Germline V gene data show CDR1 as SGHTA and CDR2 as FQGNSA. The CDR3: CASSRDRNINYGYTF. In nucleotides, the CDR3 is TGTGCCAGCAGCCGGGACAGGAATATTAACTATGGCTACACCTTC.

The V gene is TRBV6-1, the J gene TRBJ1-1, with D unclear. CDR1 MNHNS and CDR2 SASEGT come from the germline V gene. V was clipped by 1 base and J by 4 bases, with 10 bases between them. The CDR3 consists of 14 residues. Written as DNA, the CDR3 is TGTGCCAGCAGTGAAGATTCGGGAGCCACTGAAGCTTTCTTT. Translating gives CASSEDSGATEAFF.

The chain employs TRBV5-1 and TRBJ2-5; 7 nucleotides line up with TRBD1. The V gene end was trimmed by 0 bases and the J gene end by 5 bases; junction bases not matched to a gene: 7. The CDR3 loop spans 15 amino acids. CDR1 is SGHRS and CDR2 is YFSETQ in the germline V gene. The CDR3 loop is CASSLASRGLETQYF. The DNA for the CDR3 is TGCGCCAGCAGCTTGGCCTCTAGGGGGCTGGAGACCCAGTACTTC.

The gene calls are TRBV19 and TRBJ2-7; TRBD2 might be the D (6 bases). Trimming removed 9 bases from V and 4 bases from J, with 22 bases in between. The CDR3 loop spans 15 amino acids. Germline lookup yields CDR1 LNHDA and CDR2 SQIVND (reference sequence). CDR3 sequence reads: CASTPHSGVPYEQYF. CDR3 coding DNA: TGTGCCAGCACGCCTCACTCGGGGGTTCCTTACGAGCAGTACTTC.

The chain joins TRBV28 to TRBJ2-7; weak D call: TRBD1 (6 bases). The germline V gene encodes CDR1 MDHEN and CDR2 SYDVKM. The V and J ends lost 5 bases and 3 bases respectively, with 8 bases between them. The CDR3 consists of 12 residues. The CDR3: CASSQGFYEQYF. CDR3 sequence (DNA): TGTGCCAGCAGTCAGGGGTTCTACGAGCAGTACTTC.

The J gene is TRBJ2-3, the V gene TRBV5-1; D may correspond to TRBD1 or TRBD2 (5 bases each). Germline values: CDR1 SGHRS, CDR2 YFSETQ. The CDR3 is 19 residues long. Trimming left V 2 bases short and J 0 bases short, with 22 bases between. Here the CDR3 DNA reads TGCGCCAGCAGCTTTCAATGGGGGAGAAAACAATCTAGCACAGATACGCAGTATTTT. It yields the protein CASSFQWGRKQSSTDTQYF.